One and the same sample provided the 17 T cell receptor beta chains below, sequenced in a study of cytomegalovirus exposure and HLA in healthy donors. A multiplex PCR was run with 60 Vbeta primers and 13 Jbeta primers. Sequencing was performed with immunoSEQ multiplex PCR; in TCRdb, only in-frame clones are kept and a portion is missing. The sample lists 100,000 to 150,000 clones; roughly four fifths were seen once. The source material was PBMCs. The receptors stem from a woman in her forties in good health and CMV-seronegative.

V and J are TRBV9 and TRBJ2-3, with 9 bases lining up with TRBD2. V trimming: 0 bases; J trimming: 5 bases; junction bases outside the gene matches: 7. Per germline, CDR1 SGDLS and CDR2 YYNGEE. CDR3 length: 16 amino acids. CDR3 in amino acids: CASSVVVAGAQDTQYF. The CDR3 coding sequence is TGTGCCAGCAGCGTAGTGGTAGCGGGAGCTCAAGATACGCAGTATTTT.

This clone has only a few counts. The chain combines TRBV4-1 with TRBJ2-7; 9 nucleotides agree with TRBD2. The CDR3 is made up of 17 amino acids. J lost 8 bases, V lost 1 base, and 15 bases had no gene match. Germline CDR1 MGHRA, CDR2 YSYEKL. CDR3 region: CASSQGASGIPGLKQYF. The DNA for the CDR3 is TGCGCCAGCAGCCAAGGGGCTAGCGGGATCCCTGGTTTGAAGCAGTACTTC.

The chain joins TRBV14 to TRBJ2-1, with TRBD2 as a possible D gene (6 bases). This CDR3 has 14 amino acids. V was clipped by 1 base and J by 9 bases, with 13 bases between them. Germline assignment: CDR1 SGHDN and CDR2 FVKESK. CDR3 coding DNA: TGTGCCAGCAGCCAAGTAACTAGCTATGGTGAGCAGTTCTTC. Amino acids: CASSQVTSYGEQFF.

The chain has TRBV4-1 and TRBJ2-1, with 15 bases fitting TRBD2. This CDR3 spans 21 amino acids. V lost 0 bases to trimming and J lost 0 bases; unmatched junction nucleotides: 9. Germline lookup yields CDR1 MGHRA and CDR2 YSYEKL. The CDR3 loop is CASSQEVGTSGRLSSYNEQFF. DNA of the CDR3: TGCGCCAGCAGCCAAGAAGTCGGGACTAGCGGGAGGCTGAGCTCCTACAATGAGCAGTTCTTC.

CDR3 DNA: TGTGCCACCAGCACTCGGACAGGGGTTGGAAACACCATATATTTT. Its translation is CATSTRTGVGNTIYF. The chain couples TRBV15 to TRBJ1-3; 9 bases line up with TRBD1. The CDR3 is 15 amino acids. Germline lookup yields CDR1 LNHNV and CDR2 YYDKDF (reference sequence). V shed 4 bases, J shed 3 bases, and the junction held 4 bases outside the gene matches.

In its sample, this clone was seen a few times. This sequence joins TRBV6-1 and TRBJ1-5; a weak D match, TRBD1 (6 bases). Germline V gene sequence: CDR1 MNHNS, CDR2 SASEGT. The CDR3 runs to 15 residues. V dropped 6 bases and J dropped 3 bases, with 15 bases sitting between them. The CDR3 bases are TGTGCCAGCAGGAGTTTCACAGGGTTCAATCAGCCCCAGCATTTT. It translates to CASRSFTGFNQPQHF.

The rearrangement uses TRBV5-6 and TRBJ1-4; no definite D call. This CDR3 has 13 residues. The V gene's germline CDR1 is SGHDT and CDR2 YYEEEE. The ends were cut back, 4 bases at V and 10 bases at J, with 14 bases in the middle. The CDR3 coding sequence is TGTGCCAGCAGCGCGACCGGGGTAGGAAAACTGTTTTTT. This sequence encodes CASSATGVGKLFF.

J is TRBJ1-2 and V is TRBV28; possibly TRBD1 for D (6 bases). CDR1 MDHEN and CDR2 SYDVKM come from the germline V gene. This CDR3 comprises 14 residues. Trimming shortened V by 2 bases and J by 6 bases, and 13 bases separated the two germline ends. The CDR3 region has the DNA TGTGCCAGCAGTTTAGGGGGGGCAGTGGATGGCTACACCTTC. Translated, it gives CASSLGGAVDGYTF.

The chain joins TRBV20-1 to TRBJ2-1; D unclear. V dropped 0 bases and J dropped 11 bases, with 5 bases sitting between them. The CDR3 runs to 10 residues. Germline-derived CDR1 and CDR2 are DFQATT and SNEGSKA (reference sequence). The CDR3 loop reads CSARDWQQFF. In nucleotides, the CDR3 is TGCAGTGCTAGAGATTGGCAGCAGTTCTTC.

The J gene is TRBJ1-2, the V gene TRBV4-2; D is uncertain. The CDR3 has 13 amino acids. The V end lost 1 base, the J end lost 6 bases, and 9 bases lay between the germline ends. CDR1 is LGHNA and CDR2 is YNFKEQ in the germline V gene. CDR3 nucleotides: TGTGCCAGCAGCCAAGTCGAGGGTGATGGCTACACCTTC. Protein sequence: CASSQVEGDGYTF.

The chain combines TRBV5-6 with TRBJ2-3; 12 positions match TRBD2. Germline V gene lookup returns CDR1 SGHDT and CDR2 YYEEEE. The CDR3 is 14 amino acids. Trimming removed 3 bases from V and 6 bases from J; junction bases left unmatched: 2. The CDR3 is CASSSSGGADTQYF. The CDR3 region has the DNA TGTGCCAGCAGCTCTAGCGGGGGGGCGGATACGCAGTATTTT.

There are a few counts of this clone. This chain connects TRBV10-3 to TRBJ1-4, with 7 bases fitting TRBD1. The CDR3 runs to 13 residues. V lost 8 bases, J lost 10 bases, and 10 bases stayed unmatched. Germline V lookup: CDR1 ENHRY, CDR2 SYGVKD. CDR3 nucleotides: TGTGCCATCCCGGTTTTAGGGACAGCAAAACTGTTTTTT. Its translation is CAIPVLGTAKLFF.

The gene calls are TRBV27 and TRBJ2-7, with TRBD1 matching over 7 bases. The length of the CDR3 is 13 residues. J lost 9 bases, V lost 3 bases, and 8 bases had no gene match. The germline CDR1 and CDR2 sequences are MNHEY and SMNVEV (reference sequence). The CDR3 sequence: CASSLTGTMLQYF. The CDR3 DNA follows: TGTGCCAGCAGTTTGACAGGGACCATGCTGCAGTACTTC.

The CDR3: CASSFRGDEQFF. CDR3 nucleotide sequence: TGTGCCAGCAGTTTCAGGGGCGATGAGCAGTTCTTC. The chain combines TRBV28 with TRBJ2-1; D is perhaps TRBD1 (6 bases). With 3 bases removed from V and 8 bases from J, the gap between germline ends came to 8 bases. Germline CDR1 MDHEN, CDR2 SYDVKM. This CDR3 has 12 amino acids.

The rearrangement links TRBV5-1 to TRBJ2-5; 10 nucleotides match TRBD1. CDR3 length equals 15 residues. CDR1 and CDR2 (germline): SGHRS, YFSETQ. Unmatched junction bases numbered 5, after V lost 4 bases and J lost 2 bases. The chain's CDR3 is CASSAGQGFQETQYF. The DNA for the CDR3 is TGCGCCAGCAGCGCGGGACAGGGGTTTCAAGAGACCCAGTACTTC.

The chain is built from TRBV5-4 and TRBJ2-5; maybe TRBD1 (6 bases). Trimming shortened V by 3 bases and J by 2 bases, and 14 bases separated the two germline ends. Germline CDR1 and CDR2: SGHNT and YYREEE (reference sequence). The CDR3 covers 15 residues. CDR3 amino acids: CASSSTGTQQETQYF. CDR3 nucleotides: TGTGCCAGCAGCTCGACCGGGACACAACAAGAGACCCAGTACTTC.

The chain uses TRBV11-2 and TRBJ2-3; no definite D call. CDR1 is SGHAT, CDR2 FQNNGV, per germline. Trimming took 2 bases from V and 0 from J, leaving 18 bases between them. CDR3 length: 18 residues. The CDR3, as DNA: TGTGCCAGCAGCTTATTCAGGATTTACGGAACTAGCACAGATACGCAGTATTTT. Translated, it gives CASSLFRIYGTSTDTQYF. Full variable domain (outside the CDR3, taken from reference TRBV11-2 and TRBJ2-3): EAGVAQSPRYKIIEKRQSVAFWCNPISGHATLYWYQQILGQGPKLLIQFQNNGVVDDSQLPKDRFSAERLKGVDSTLKIQPAKLEDSAVYLCASSLFRIYGTSTDTQYFGPGTRLTVL.